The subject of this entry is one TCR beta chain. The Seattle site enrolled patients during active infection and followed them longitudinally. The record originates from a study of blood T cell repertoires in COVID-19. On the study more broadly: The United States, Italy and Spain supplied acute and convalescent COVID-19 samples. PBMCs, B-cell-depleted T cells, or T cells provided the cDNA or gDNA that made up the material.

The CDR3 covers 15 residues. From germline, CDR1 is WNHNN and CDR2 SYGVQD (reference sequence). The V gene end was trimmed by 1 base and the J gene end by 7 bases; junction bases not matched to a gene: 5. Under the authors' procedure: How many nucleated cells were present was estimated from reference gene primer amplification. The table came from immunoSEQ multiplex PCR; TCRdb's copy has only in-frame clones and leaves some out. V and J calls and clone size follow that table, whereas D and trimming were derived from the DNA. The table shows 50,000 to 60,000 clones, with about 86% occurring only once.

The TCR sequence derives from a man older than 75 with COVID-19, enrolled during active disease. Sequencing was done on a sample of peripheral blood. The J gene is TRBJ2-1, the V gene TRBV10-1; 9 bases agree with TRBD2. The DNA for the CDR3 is TGCGCCAGCAGTGAGTTGACTAGCGGCCTTAATGAGCAGTTCTTC. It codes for CASSELTSGLNEQFF.